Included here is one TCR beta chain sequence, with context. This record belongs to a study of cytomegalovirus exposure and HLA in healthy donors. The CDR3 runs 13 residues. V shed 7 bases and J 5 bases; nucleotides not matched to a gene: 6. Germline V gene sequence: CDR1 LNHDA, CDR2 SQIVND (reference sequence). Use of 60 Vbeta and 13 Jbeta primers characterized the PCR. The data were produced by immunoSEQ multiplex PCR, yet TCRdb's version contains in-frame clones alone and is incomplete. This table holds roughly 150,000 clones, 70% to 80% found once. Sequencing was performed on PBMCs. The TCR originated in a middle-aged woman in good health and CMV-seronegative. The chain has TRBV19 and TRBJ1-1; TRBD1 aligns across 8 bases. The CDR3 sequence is CASMRQGKTEAFF. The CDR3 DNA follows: TGTGCCAGTATGAGACAGGGGAAAACTGAAGCTTTCTTT.